This T cell receptor beta chain was observed in a study of T-cell memory formation after mild COVID-19. This clonotype has at least ten counts. TCRdb processed the 5' RACE reads anew with MiXCR; each CDR3 protein has one entry. The sample lists 50,000 to 70,000 distinct CDR3 sequences, 10% to 15% occurring once. The receptor's source is a man in his late teens or twenties who had mild COVID-19 (a few samples of this study predate the infection). Cell type and time point are not known. The source material was PBMCs or a T cell subset sorted from them (not recorded which).

CDR3 loop: CASSTGGVAGGLNNEQFF. For the CDR3, the DNA is TGCGCCAGCAGCACCGGCGGAGTAGCGGGGGGGCTGAACAATGAGCAGTTCTTC. The chain is built from TRBV5-1 and TRBJ2-1; 11 bases are a match to TRBD2. V trimming: 4 bases; J trimming: 5 bases; junction bases outside the gene matches: 14. The CDR3 loop spans 18 amino acids. Germline CDR1 reads SGHRS; CDR2 reads YFSETQ.